This section outlines one T cell receptor beta chain sequence together with its context. Profiling relied on immunoSEQ multiplex PCR, and the TCRdb table lists in-frame clones only, not all of them. This table has more than 400,000 clones, more than 65% appearing once. These data originate in a study of shared clonotypes between healthy human individuals. The CDR3 is 13 residues long. V was cut by 7 bases and J by 1 base, with 8 bases left in between. Per the germline V gene, CDR1 is SGHDT and CDR2 is YYEEEE. This chain links TRBV5-6 with TRBJ2-2; unclear D gene. Input material: PBMCs. The origin of this receptor is a woman in her forties in good health. Some clones in this sample may be carry-over from other donors' samples. CDR3: CASVLWNTGELFF. The CDR3 DNA reads TGTGCCAGCGTCCTCTGGAACACCGGGGAGCTGTTTTTT.